This TCR beta chain was recorded in a study of vaccination and CD4 T cells after COVID-19. Study-wide points: Post-infection sampling omitted early timepoints and covered relatively few convalescent patients.

The CDR3 spans 14 residues. Trimming removed 5 bases from V and 1 base from J, with 9 bases in between. The germline gives CDR1 DFQATT, CDR2 SNEGSKA (reference sequence). This clonotype was counted only a few times. Antigen specificity is unknown. The Oncomine TCR Beta short-read assay sequenced DNA from cultured CD4+ T cells. In TCRdb, the PCR reads were re-called with MiXCR into one record per CDR3 protein. The data contain more than 9,500 distinct CDR3 sequences, about 38% of them seen just once; the ten biggest clones take up 23%. Treatment specified: approximately 9-day PBMC culture with coronavirus spike peptide pools or control peptides (ViraFEST assay). These CD4+ T cells came from roughly nine-day cultures by negative selection.

This sequence joins TRBV20-1 and TRBJ2-6; D remains ambiguous. This TCR derives from a human donor with COVID-19. The sequencing input was cultured CD4+ T cells from blood. In DNA, the CDR3 is TGCAGTGCTCGGACGGCGTCTGGGGCCAACGTCCTGACTTTC. Its translation: CSARTASGANVLTF.